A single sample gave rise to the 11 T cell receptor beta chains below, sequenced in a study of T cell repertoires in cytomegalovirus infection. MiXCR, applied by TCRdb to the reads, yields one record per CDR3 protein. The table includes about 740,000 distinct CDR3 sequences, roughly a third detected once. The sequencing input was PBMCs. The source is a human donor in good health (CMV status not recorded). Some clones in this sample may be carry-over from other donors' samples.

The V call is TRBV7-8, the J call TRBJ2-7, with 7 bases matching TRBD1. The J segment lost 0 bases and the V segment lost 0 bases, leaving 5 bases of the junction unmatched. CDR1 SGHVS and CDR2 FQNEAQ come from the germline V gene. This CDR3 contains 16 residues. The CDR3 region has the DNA TGTGCCAGCAGCTTAGCCGTGGGGACAGTCTCCTACGAGCAGTACTTC. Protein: CASSLAVGTVSYEQYF.

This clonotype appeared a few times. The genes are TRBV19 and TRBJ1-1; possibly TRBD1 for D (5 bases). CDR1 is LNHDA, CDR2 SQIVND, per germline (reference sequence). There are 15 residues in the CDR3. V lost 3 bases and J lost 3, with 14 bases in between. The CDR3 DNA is TGTGCCAGTAGTATCCCCCAGGGTGGGGACACTGAAGCTTTCTTT. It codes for CASSIPQGGDTEAFF.

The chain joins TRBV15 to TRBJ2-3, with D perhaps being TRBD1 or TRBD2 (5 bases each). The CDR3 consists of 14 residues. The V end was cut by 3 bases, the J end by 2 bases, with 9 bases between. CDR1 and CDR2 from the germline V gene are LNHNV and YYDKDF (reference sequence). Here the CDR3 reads CATSRRGPTDTQYF. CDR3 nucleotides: TGTGCCACCAGCAGGAGGGGACCCACAGATACGCAGTATTTT. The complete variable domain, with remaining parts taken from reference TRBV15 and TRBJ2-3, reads DAMVIQNPRYQVTQFGKPVTLSCSQTLNHNVMYWYQQKSSQAPKLLFHYYDKDFNNEADTPDNFQSRRPNTSFCFLDIRSPGLGDTAMYLCATSRRGPTDTQYFGPGTRLTVL.

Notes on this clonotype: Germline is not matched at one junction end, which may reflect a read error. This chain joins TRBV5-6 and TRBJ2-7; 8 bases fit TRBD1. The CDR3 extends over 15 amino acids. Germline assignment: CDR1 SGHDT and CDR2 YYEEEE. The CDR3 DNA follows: TGTGCCAGCAGACTTACAGGGGGTGACTCCTACGAGAAGTACTTC. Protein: CASRLTGGDSYEKYF.

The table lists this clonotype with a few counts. The CDR3 reads CASSLVSGTGGSYNEQFF. For the CDR3, the DNA is TGTGCCAGCAGCCTTGTCTCGGGGACAGGGGGCTCCTACAATGAGCAGTTCTTC. The chain has TRBV5-6 and TRBJ2-1; 11 nucleotides align to TRBD1. V dropped 4 bases and J dropped 0; count of bases not matched to a gene: 9. Germline CDR1 SGHDT, CDR2 YYEEEE. The CDR3 loop spans 18 amino acids.

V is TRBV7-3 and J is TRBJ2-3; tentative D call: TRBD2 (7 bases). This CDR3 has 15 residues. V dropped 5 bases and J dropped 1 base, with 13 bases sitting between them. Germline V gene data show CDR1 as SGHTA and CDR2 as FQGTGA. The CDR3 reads CASSASGGGTDTQYF. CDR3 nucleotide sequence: TGTGCCAGCAGCGCATCGGGGGGCGGCACAGATACGCAGTATTTT.

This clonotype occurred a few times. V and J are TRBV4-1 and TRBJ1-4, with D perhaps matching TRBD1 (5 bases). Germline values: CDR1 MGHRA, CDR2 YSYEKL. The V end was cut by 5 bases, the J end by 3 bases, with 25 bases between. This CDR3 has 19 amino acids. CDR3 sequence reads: CASSGRGVTEEPANEKLFF. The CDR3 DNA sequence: TGCGCCAGCAGCGGAAGGGGCGTGACCGAGGAACCTGCTAATGAAAAACTGTTTTTT.

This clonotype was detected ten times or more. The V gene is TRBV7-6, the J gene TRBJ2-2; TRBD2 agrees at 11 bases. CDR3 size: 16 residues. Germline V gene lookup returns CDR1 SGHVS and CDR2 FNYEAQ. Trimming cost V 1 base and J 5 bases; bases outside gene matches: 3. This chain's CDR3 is CASSLVGTSGTGELFF. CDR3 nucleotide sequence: TGTGCCAGCAGCTTAGTAGGGACTAGCGGAACCGGGGAGCTGTTTTTT.

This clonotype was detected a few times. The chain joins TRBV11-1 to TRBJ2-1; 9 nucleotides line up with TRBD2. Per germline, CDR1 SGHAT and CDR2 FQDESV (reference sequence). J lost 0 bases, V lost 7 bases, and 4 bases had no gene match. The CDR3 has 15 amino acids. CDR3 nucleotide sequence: TGTGCCAGCATCCGTAGCGGGAGCTCCTACAATGAGCAGTTCTTC. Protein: CASIRSGSSYNEQFF.

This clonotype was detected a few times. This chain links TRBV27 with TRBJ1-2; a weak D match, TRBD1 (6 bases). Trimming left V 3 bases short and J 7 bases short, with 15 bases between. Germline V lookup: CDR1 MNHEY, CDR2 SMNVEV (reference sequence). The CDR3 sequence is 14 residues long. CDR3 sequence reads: CASSLGGRGGGYTF. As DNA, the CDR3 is TGTGCCAGCAGTTTGGGGGGGCGCGGGGGTGGCTACACCTTC.

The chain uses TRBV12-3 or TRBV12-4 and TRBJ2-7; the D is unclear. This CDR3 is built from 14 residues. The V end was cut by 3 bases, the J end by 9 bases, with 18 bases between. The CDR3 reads CASSFQSSQAVQYF. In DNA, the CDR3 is TGTGCCAGCAGTTTTCAGTCGTCTCAGGCGGTGCAGTACTTC.